The 15 T cell receptor beta chains given below trace back to one sample, sequenced in a study of blood T cell repertoires in COVID-19. The method was immunoSEQ multiplex PCR; TCRdb's version includes in-frame clones alone and lacks a portion of them. The sample includes 370,000 or so clones, more than 75% seen only once; the top ten take roughly 1.2%. Sequencing input: peripheral blood. The receptor set was obtained from a human donor with acute or convalescent COVID-19. The donor label of this sample is uncertain.

The rearrangement joins TRBV27 to TRBJ1-1, with D uncertain. Trimming removed 5 bases from V and 8 bases from J, with 18 bases in between. CDR1 and CDR2 (germline): MNHEY, SMNVEV (reference sequence). The CDR3 sequence is 14 residues long. The CDR3 DNA is TGTGCCAGCAGTGTCTACGGGAGTCCTTCCGAAGCTTTCTTT. It yields the protein CASSVYGSPSEAFF.

The chain combines TRBV5-4 with TRBJ1-2; D not certain. CDR1 and CDR2 from the germline V gene are SGHNT and YYREEE (reference sequence). The length of the CDR3 is 15 residues. Trimming left V 2 bases short and J 3 bases short, with 14 bases between. In nucleotides, the CDR3 is TGTGCCAGCAGCTTTCGTTCAGGACTACACTATGGCTACACCTTC. Translation gives CASSFRSGLHYGYTF. Combining the CDR3 with reference TRBV5-4 and TRBJ1-2 gives the whole variable domain ETGVTQSPTHLIKTRGQQVTLRCSSQSGHNTVSWYQQALGQGPQFIFQYYREEENGRGNFPPRFSGLQFPNYSSELNVNALELDDSALYLCASSFRSGLHYGYTFGSGTRLTVV.

The chain has TRBV2 and TRBJ1-2; D is ambiguous. Trimming stripped 5 bases from V and 5 bases from J, with 6 bases between. The V gene's germline CDR1 is SNHLY and CDR2 FYNNEI. The CDR3 spans 11 residues. The DNA for the CDR3 is TGTGCCAGCAGTCGAACTTATGGCTACACCTTC. The encoded protein is CASSRTYGYTF.

The chain has TRBV6-4 and TRBJ1-2; unclear D gene. The germline gives CDR1 MRHNA, CDR2 SNTAGT. The V gene lost 6 bases and the J gene lost 0 bases, with 14 bases spanning the gap. CDR3 length: 15 residues. In nucleotides, the CDR3 is TGTGCCAGCAGCCCCGCAATCAACACTAACTATGGCTACACCTTC. Its protein product is CASSPAINTNYGYTF.

V gene TRBV19 combines with J gene TRBJ1-1; 7 nucleotides match TRBD1. The CDR3 is 15 amino acids. Germline V lookup: CDR1 LNHDA, CDR2 SQIVND (reference sequence). V lost 3 bases, J lost 0 bases, and 4 bases stayed unmatched. CDR3: CASSMDRSMNTEAFF. In nucleotides, the CDR3 is TGTGCCAGTAGTATGGACAGGAGCATGAACACTGAAGCTTTCTTT.

The V and J genes are TRBV12-3 or TRBV12-4 and TRBJ2-7; D is possibly TRBD1 (7 bases). The CDR3 totals 12 residues. The germline V and J ends were trimmed by 6 bases and 6 bases, with 12 bases remaining between them. In DNA, the CDR3 is TGTGCCAGCAGCACCCAGGGGGGCGAGCAGTACTTC. It codes for CASSTQGGEQYF.

A note on this clone: This CDR3 is also generated by other DNA sequences in the sample. The V and J genes are TRBV15 and TRBJ1-5, with D maybe TRBD1 (6 bases). Germline assignment: CDR1 LNHNV and CDR2 YYDKDF (reference sequence). The V end lost 1 base, the J end lost 2 bases, and 6 bases lay between the germline ends. The CDR3 runs 14 residues. DNA for the CDR3: TGTGCCACCAGCAGAGCAGGGGGCAATCAGCCCCAGCATTTT. Residues: CATSRAGGNQPQHF.

Only one count was recorded for this clone. The chain employs TRBV7-9 and TRBJ2-3; tentatively, D is TRBD1 (6 bases). The V gene lost 10 bases and the J gene lost 1 base, with 21 bases spanning the gap. Per the germline V gene, CDR1 is SEHNR and CDR2 is FQNEAQ (reference sequence). The CDR3 contains 16 residues. The CDR3 spells CATQLGWGRGTDTQYF. The CDR3 region has the DNA TGTGCCACCCAGCTTGGATGGGGGCGCGGCACAGATACGCAGTATTTT.

The chain joins TRBV7-6 to TRBJ1-6; TRBD1 is a possible D gene (6 bases). The CDR3 loop spans 15 amino acids. The germline gives CDR1 SGHVS, CDR2 FNYEAQ. The V end was cut by 2 bases, the J end by 8 bases, with 13 bases between. DNA of the CDR3: TGTGCCAGCAGCTTAAGCACAGGGTTGGATTCACCCCTCCACTTT. This encodes CASSLSTGLDSPLHF.

The chain links TRBV7-9 to TRBJ2-7; weak D call: TRBD2 (6 bases). The length of the CDR3 is 14 residues. CDR1 and CDR2 (germline): SEHNR, FQNEAQ (reference sequence). Between the trimmed V and J ends, which lost 5 bases and 5 bases, there was a span of 16 bases. The CDR3 DNA reads as TGTGCCAGCAGCCCCGGGACTCACAGCGACGAGCAGTACTTC. Protein sequence: CASSPGTHSDEQYF.

This chain links TRBV27 with TRBJ2-1; 7 bases agree with TRBD2. Trimming at V came to 3 bases and at J to 6 bases, leaving 11 bases not matched to a gene. Germline assignment: CDR1 MNHEY and CDR2 SMNVEV (reference sequence). The CDR3 is 16 amino acids. CDR3 region: CASSLRLAGSPNEQFF. CDR3 coding DNA: TGTGCCAGCAGTTTGAGACTAGCCGGGAGCCCCAATGAGCAGTTCTTC.

The chain carries TRBV3-1 (or the pseudogene TRBV3-2) and TRBJ2-5; TRBD1 agrees at 9 bases. The germline gives CDR1 LGHDT, CDR2 YNNKEL (reference sequence). CDR3 length equals 16 residues. V lost 5 bases to trimming and J lost 1 base; unmatched junction nucleotides: 8. CDR3 protein: CASSGTWDRAQETQYF. CDR3 DNA: TGTGCCAGCAGCGGGACCTGGGACAGGGCCCAAGAGACCCAGTACTTC.

The chain carries TRBV18 and TRBJ1-5, with a weak D call TRBD1 (5 bases). CDR1 and CDR2 from the germline V gene are KGHSH and LQKENI. V dropped 6 bases and J dropped 4 bases, with 13 bases sitting between them. The CDR3 is 14 amino acids. The CDR3 here is CASSQGTGNQPQHF. CDR3 bases: TGTGCCAGCTCCCAAGGAACAGGTAATCAGCCCCAGCATTTT.

The V call is TRBV11-2, the J call TRBJ2-7; 12 bases align to TRBD2. In germline, CDR1 is SGHAT, CDR2 FQNNGV. V shed 5 bases, J shed 5 bases, and the junction held 7 bases outside the gene matches. The CDR3 is 15 residues long. Here the CDR3 reads CASSITSGRFDEQYF. CDR3 DNA sequence: TGTGCCAGCAGCATTACTAGCGGGAGGTTCGACGAGCAGTACTTC. The variable domain in full, with the rest retrieved from reference TRBV11-2 and TRBJ2-7, is EAGVAQSPRYKIIEKRQSVAFWCNPISGHATLYWYQQILGQGPKLLIQFQNNGVVDDSQLPKDRFSAERLKGVDSTLKIQPAKLEDSAVYLCASSITSGRFDEQYFGPGTRLTVT.

CDR3 nucleotide sequence: TGCAGCGTTGGACAGGGGGTAGTCGGGGAGCTGTTTTTT. Translated: CSVGQGVVGELFF. This chain uses TRBV29-1 with TRBJ2-2; TRBD1 matches 9 bases. CDR3 size: 13 residues. V was pared by 4 bases and J by 7 bases, with 4 bases of the junction left unmatched. Germline values: CDR1 SQVTM, CDR2 ANQGSEA.